This T cell receptor beta chain stems from a study of CD8+ T cells in alopecia areata. Study background: Severity scores in treated patients reflected the percentage of scalp affected. Study conclusions and caveats: Clonality exceeded that of normal scalp in lesional scalp, most notably in alopecia totalis/universalis. Baseline CD8+ expansion's link to response remains uncertain, as there was one nonresponder. Scalp clonality dropped significantly under tofacitinib, as did expanded CD8+ top-100 clones.

This sample's treatment: oral pan-JAK inhibitor, 5-10 mg twice daily. Peripheral blood, together with lesional scalp punch biopsies, was collected from alopecia areata patients. The CDR3 has 13 residues. The V gene lost 11 bases and the J gene lost 0 bases, with 12 bases spanning the gap. Germline assignment: CDR1 PRHDT and CDR2 FYEKMQ (reference sequence). Sequencing templates came from extracted RNA that was reverse transcribed into cDNA. Produced via immunoSEQ multiplex PCR; TCRdb's table is partial and in-frame only. The table has 10,000 to 15,000 clones, roughly 65% seen once. In the case of this clone: Its antigen is not identified.

This specimen consisted of skin, obtained at week 4, from a patient treated with tofacitinib. The sequence was obtained from a human donor with alopecia areata. J is TRBJ2-3 and V is TRBV13; a weak D match, TRBD2 (6 bases). CDR3 sequence: CASGGVSTDTQYF. The DNA of the CDR3 is TGTGCCTCGGGCGGGGTCAGCACAGATACGCAGTATTTT.